This T cell receptor beta chain was retrieved from a study of CD8+ T cells in alopecia areata. The treatment was: oral pan-JAK inhibitor, 5-10 mg twice daily. Germline V CDR1 and CDR2: SGHNT, YYREEE (reference sequence). This CDR3 contains 14 residues. Trimming took off 4 bases at V and 4 bases at J, with 14 bases between the two ends. This clone was counted between two and nine times. Following RNA extraction, reverse transcription yielded cDNA that acted as the sequencing template. The assay was immunoSEQ multiplex PCR, and TCRdb's table has in-frame clones only and misses some. This table has roughly 70,000 clones, approximately 28% appearing once.

This TCR came from a human donor with alopecia areata. The sequenced sample was CD8+ T cells sorted from blood, obtained at week 4, from a patient treated with tofacitinib. The genes are TRBV5-4 and TRBJ1-2; D might be TRBD1 (6 bases). DNA for the CDR3: TGTGCCAGCAGCCAGGGACAAGACTTCTATGGCTACACCTTC. It is translated as CASSQGQDFYGYTF.